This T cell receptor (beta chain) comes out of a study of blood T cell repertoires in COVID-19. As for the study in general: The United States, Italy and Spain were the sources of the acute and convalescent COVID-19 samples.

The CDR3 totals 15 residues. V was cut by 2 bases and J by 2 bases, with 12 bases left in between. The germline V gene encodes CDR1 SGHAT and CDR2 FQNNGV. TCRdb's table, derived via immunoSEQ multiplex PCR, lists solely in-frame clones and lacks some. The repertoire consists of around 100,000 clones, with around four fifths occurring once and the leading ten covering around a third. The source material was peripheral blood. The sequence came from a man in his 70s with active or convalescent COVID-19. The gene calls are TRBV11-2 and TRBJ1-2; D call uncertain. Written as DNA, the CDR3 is TGTGCCAGCAGCTTAACGGCGGGAATGAACTATGGCTACACCTTC. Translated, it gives CASSLTAGMNYGYTF.